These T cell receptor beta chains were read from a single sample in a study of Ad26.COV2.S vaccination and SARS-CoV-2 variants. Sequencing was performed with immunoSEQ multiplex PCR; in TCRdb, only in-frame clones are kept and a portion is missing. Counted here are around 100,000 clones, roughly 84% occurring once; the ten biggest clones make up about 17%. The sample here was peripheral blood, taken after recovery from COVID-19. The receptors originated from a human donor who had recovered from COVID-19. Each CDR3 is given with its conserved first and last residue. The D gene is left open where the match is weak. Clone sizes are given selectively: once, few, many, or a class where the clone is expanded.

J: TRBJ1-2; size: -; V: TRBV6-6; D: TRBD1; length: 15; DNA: TGTGCCAGCGCCGAGAGGACAGGGGGTTACTATGGCTACACCTTC; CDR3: CASAERTGGYYGYTF
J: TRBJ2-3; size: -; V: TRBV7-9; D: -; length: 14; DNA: TGTGCCAGCAGCTTAGCTAGCGGCGTGTGGTCGCAGTATTTT; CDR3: CASSLASGVWSQYF
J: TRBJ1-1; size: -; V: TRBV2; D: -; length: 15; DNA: TGTGCCAGCAGCAATGGAGGGGTTAGGCACACTGAAGCTTTCTTT; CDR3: CASSNGGVRHTEAFF
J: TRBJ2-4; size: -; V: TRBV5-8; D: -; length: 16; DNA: TGTGCCAGCAGCTTGTCTTTGCTTTTCGCCAAAAACATTCAGTACTTC; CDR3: CASSLSLLFAKNIQYF
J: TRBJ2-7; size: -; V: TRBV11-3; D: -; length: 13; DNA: TGTGCCAGCAGCTTTAGAAGGGGGAGCGAGCAGTACTTC; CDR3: CASSFRRGSEQYF
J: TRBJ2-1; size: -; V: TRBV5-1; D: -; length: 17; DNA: TGCGCCAGCAGCTTGGATTTTACCGGGACCCCACTTAATGAGCAGTTCTTC; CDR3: CASSLDFTGTPLNEQFF
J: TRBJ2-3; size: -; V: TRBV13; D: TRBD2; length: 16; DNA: TGTGCCACCCCGGCAACTAGCGGGAGGGCGCGAGATACGCAGTATTTT; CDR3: CATPATSGRARDTQYF
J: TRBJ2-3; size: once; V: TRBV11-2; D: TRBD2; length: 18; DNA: TGTGCCAGCAGCTCGACTAGCGGGTCCACCTTGAGGCTAAATACGCAGTATTTT; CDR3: CASSSTSGSTLRLNTQYF
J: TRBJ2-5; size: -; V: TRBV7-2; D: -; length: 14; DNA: TGTGCCAGCAGCCCGGGACCAGCACAAGAGACCCAGTACTTC; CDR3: CASSPGPAQETQYF
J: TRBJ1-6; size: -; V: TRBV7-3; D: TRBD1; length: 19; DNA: TGTGCCAGCAGCTTACTCTTGGGACAGGGGGCGGTCTGTAGTTCACCCCTCCACTTT; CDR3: CASSLLLGQGAVCSSPLHF
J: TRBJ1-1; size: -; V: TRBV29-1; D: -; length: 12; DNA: TGCAGCGTTGAACGCTACAACACTGAAGCTTTCTTT; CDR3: CSVERYNTEAFF
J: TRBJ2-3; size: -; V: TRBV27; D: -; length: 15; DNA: TGTGCCAGCAGTTTTATGGACTATTACACAGATACGCAGTATTTT; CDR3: CASSFMDYYTDTQYF
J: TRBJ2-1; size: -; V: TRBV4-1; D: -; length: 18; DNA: TGCGCCAGCAGCCAAGATCGGGTAGCGGCCACATCCTACAATGAGCAGTTCTTC; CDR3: CASSQDRVAATSYNEQFF
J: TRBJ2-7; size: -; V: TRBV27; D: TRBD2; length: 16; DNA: TGTGCCAGCAGTTTAGCGGCTAGCGGGCTACCCTACGAGCAGTACTTC; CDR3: CASSLAASGLPYEQYF
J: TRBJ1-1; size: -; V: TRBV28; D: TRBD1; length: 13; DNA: TGTGCCAGCAGCTGGACAGGGAACACTGAAGCTTTCTTT; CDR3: CASSWTGNTEAFF
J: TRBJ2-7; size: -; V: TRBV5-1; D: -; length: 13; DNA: TGCGCCAGCAGCTTCGACAGGATCAACGAGCAGTACTTC; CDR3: CASSFDRINEQYF
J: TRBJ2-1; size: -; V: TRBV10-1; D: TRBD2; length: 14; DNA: TGCGCCAGCAGTATAGCGGGAGCCTACAATGAGCAGTTCTTC; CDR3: CASSIAGAYNEQFF
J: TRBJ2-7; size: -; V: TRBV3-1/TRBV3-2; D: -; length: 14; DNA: TGTGCCAGCAGCCCCGGGACGGGAGACTACGAGCAGTACTTC; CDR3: CASSPGTGDYEQYF
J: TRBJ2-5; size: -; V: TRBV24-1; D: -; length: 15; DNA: TGTGCCACCAGTGAAGACCCCAGGGAGCGAGAGACCCAGTACTTC; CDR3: CATSEDPRERETQYF
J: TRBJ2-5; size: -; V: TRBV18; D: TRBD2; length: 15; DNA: TGTGCCAGCTCACCAATGGGACTAGGGATCGAGACCCAGTACTTC; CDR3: CASSPMGLGIETQYF
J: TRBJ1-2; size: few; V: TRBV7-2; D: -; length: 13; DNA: TGTGCCAGCAGCTTTGGACAGCACTATGGCTACACCTTC; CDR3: CASSFGQHYGYTF
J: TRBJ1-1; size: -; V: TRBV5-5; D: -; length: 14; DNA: TGTGCCAGCAGCTTGGCGAGTGTGAGCACTGAAGCTTTCTTT; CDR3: CASSLASVSTEAFF
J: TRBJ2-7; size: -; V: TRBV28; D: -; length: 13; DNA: TGTGCCAGCACGGGGCTTCTCTCCTACGAGCAGTACTTC; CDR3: CASTGLLSYEQYF
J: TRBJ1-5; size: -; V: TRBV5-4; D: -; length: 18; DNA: TGTGCCAGCAGCTTGCGTCACATTAAACAGGGCAAGCATCAGCCCCAGCATTTT; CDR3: CASSLRHIKQGKHQPQHF
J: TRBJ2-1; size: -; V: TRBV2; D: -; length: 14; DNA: TGTGCCAGCAGTGAGCAGGGGCTAAACAATGAGCAGTTCTTC; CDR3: CASSEQGLNNEQFF
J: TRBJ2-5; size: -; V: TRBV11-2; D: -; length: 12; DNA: TGTGCCAGCAGCTTAGGGTGGGAGACCCAGTACTTC; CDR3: CASSLGWETQYF
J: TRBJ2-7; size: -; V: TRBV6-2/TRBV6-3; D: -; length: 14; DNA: TGTGCCAGCAGTCCCCCGGGACTCTTACACGAGCAGTACTTC; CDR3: CASSPPGLLHEQYF
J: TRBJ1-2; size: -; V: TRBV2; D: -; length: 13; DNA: TGTGCACACCGCCAGAGTCCAGATTATGGCTACACCTTC; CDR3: CAHRQSPDYGYTF
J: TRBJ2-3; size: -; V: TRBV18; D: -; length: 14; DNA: TGTGCCAGCTCACCTAGCGGCCTCACAGATACGCAGTATTTT; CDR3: CASSPSGLTDTQYF
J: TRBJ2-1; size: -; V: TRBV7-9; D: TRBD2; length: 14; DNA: TGTGCCAGCAGGTTCGAGCGGGAGGGGAATGAGCAGTTCTTC; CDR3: CASRFEREGNEQFF
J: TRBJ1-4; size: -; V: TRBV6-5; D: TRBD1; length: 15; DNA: TGTGCCAGCAATCGAGGGACAGCTTTTAATGAAAAACTGTTTTTT; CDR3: CASNRGTAFNEKLFF
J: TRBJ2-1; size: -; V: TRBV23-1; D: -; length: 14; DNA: TGCGCCAGCAGTCTCGCGGGACAGTACAATGAGCAGTTCTTC; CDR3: CASSLAGQYNEQFF
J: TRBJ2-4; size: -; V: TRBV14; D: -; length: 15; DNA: TGTGCCAGCAGCCGGACCGGGACCGATAAAAACATTCAGTACTTC; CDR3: CASSRTGTDKNIQYF
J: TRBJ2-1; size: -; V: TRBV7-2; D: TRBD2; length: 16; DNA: TGTGCCAGCAGCTTAGGGGGGACTAGCCCAGCCAATGAGCAGTTCTTC; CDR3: CASSLGGTSPANEQFF
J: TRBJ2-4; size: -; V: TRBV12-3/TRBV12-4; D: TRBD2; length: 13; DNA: TGTGCCAGCAGTCGTAGCGGGCTCAACATTCAGTACTTC; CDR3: CASSRSGLNIQYF
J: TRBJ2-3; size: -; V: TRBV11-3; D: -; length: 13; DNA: TGTGCCAGCAGCTTGAGGAGGGGAGATACGCAGTATTTT; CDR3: CASSLRRGDTQYF
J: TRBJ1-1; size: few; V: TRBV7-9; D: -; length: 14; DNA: TGTGCCAGCAGCTTCACAGGGCCGAACACTGAAGCTTTCTTT; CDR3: CASSFTGPNTEAFF
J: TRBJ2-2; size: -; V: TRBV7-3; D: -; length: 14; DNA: TGTGCCAGCAGCCTGACACAGGGATTCGGGGAGCTGTTTTTT; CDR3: CASSLTQGFGELFF
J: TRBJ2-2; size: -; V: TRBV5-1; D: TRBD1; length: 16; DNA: TGCGCCAGCAGCTCCCAACAGGGGGCGGGGGCCGGGGAGCTGTTTTTT; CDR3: CASSSQQGAGAGELFF
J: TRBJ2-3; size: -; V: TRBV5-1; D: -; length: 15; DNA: TGCGCCAGCAGCTTCACCCCGGACCGCACAGATACGCAGTATTTT; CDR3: CASSFTPDRTDTQYF
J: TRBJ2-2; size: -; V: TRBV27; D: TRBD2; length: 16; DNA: TGTGCCAGCAGCCACATAGCGGGAGTCAACACCGGGGAGCTGTTTTTT; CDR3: CASSHIAGVNTGELFF
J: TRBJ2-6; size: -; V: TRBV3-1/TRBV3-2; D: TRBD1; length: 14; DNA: TGTGCCAGCATGCAGGGGGCAGGGGCCAACGTCCTGACTTTC; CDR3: CASMQGAGANVLTF
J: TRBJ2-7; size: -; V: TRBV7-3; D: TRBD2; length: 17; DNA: TGTGCCAGCAGTCCGGGACTAGCCGGGAGAAATGGGTACGAGCAGTACTTC; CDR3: CASSPGLAGRNGYEQYF
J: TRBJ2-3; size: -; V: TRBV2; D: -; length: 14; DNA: TGTGCCAGCAGTGAGGAACGAACTATCCATACGCAGTATTTT; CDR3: CASSEERTIHTQYF
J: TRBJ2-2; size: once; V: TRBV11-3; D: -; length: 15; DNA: TGTGCCAGCAGCCCGAGAGAGGCGACCACCGGGGAGCTGTTTTTT; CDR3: CASSPREATTGELFF
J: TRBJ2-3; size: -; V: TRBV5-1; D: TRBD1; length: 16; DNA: TGCGTCAGCAGCTTGGACAGGGACAGGGGGATAGATACGCAGTATTTT; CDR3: CVSSLDRDRGIDTQYF
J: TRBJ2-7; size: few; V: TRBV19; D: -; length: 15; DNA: TGTGCCAGTAGTATAGTGACTGGGGCCTCCTACGAGCAGTACTTC; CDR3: CASSIVTGASYEQYF
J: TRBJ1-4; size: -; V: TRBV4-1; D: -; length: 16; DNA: TGCGCCAGCAGCCCTGAAAATAGGAGGGTTTATGAAAAACTGTTTTTT; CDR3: CASSPENRRVYEKLFF
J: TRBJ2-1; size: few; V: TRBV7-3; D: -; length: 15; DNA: TGTGCCAGCAGCTCACAGACCGTCCCGCCCAATGAGCAGTTCTTC; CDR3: CASSSQTVPPNEQFF
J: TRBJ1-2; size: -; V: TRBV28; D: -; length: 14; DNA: TGTGCCAGCAGGATCCCACTAGTAAACTATGGCTACACCTTC; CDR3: CASRIPLVNYGYTF
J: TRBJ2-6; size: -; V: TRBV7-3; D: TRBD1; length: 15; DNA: TGTGCCAGCAGCTCACAGGGGGCTGGGGCCAACGTCCTGACTTTC; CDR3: CASSSQGAGANVLTF
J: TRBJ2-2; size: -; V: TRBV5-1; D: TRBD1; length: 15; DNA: TGCGCCAGCAGCGCGGGACAGGGGTACACCGGGGAGCTGTTTTTT; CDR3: CASSAGQGYTGELFF